Below are 9 T cell receptor beta chains sequenced from a single sample in a study of T cells in Graves' hyperthyroidism and ophthalmopathy. RNA transcripts were the template for amplifying TCR beta CDR3 regions. A first-round RT-PCR of the TCR CDR3 used the HTBI primer set. Each CDR3 protein is one row after TCRdb ran MiXCR on the multiplex PCR reads. The sample holds approximately 300,000 distinct CDR3 sequences, 15% to 20% seen once. Sequencing was done on a sample of blood. Receptors were obtained from a woman between 55 and 75 years old with Graves' ophthalmopathy.

This chain's CDR3 is CASSFPRATGNTIYF. CDR3 DNA sequence: TGTGCCAGCAGCTTCCCCAGGGCTACTGGAAACACCATATATTTT. The rearrangement links TRBV12-3 or TRBV12-4 to TRBJ1-3; tentatively, D is TRBD1 (5 bases). Trimming stripped 6 bases from V and 2 bases from J, with 14 bases between. The CDR3 sequence is 15 residues long.

This clonotype was counted at least ten times. J is TRBJ2-3 and V is TRBV7-2; D might be TRBD2 (5 bases). CDR3 length: 15 residues. Germline V CDR1 and CDR2: SGHTA, FQGNSA. V shed 1 base and J shed 5 bases, with 13 bases lying between them. CDR3 amino acids: CASSLVGGRVDTQYF. The CDR3 region has the DNA TGTGCCAGCAGCTTAGTTGGCGGGCGGGTAGATACGCAGTATTTT.

This clonotype was observed at least ten times. The V call is TRBV18, the J call TRBJ2-3; 11 positions agree with TRBD1. Unmatched junction bases numbered 6, after V lost 5 bases and J lost 5 bases. Germline-derived CDR1 and CDR2 are KGHSH and LQKENI. The length of the CDR3 is 15 residues. CDR3: CASSTGQGVLDTQYF. CDR3 DNA sequence: TGTGCCAGCTCAACGGGACAGGGGGTACTAGATACGCAGTATTTT.

This clonotype was recorded a few times. The chain carries TRBV19 and TRBJ1-2; TRBD1 matches at 7 bases. After removal of 3 bases from V and 3 bases from J, the junction contained 4 bases not matched to a gene. Per the germline V gene, CDR1 is LNHDA and CDR2 is SQIVND (reference sequence). The CDR3 loop spans 14 amino acids. The CDR3 is CASSMRTGDYGYTF. The CDR3 bases are TGTGCCAGTAGTATGCGGACAGGTGACTATGGCTACACCTTC.

At least ten counts were recorded for this clonotype. The chain carries TRBV18 and TRBJ2-5, with 9 nucleotides matching TRBD1. Germline lookup yields CDR1 KGHSH and CDR2 LQKENI. Trimming took 6 bases from V and 4 from J; bases not matched to a gene: 6. The length of the CDR3 is 14 residues. In nucleotides, the CDR3 is TGTGCCAGCTCTGCCGGGACAGGGCCAGAGACCCAGTACTTC. Translation gives CASSAGTGPETQYF.

This clonotype was observed many times. The rearrangement joins TRBV7-2 to TRBJ2-7, with 7 bases fitting TRBD1. After removal of 1 base from V and 3 bases from J, the junction contained 6 bases not matched to a gene. Germline loops: CDR1 SGHTA, CDR2 FQGNSA. This CDR3 region has 15 residues. The CDR3 loop reads CASSLGTDRIYEQYF. CDR3 DNA: TGTGCCAGCAGCTTAGGCACGGACAGGATCTACGAGCAGTACTTC.

The gene calls are TRBV28 and TRBJ2-6, with D perhaps being TRBD1 or TRBD2 (6 bases each). CDR3 size: 18 residues. V was pared by 4 bases and J by 1 base, with 17 bases between. The germline gives CDR1 MDHEN, CDR2 SYDVKM. This chain's CDR3 is CASSSLKGEVSGANVLTF. The CDR3 DNA reads TGTGCCAGCAGTTCCCTCAAGGGGGAGGTTTCTGGGGCCAACGTCCTGACTTTC.

With respect to this clonotype: Just one base apart from a much larger clone, this may be a read error. The chain has TRBV28 and TRBJ2-2; no clear D. This CDR3 region has 12 residues. Germline V lookup: CDR1 MDHEN, CDR2 SYDVKM. This chain's CDR3 is CASRLVTGELFF. CDR3 nucleotide sequence: TGTGCCAGCCGTTTAGTGACCGGGGAGCTGTTTTTT.

The chain joins TRBV28 to TRBJ2-5; tentatively, D is TRBD1 (6 bases). V dropped 2 bases and J dropped 13 bases, with 20 bases sitting between them. Germline values: CDR1 MDHEN, CDR2 SYDVKM. The CDR3 contains 14 residues. CDR3 sequence (DNA): TGTGCCAGCAGTTTAGGGCAGGGGCGCCTCTTTTGGTACTTC. Translated: CASSLGQGRLFWYF.